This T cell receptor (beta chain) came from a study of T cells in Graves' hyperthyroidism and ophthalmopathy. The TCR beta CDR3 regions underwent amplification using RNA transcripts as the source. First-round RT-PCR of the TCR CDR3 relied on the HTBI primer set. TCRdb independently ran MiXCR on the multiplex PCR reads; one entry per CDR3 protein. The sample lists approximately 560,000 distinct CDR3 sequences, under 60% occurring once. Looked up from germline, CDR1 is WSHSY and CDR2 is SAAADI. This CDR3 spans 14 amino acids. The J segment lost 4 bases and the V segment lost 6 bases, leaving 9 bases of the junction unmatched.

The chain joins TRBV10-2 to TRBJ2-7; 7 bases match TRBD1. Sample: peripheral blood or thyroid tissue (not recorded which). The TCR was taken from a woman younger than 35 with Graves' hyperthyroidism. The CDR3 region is CASSFYKGAYEQYF. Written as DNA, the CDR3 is TGCGCCAGCAGCTTTTACAAGGGGGCGTACGAGCAGTACTTC.